The 27 T cell receptor beta chains presented below share a single source sample, sequenced in a study of regulatory T cells in long-lasting Graves disease. Time point in this sample: newly diagnosed GD, antithyroid drugs for less than 3 months. Preparation of the TCR library used RNA extracted from PBMCs. CDR3 regions were amplified by Arm-PCR using iRepertoire HTBI primers to build TCR beta libraries. TCRdb analysed the multiplex PCR reads with MiXCR anew, one entry per CDR3 protein. The table records under 800,000 distinct CDR3 sequences, roughly 15% of them present only once. These same records also appear under a second study, on T cells in Graves' hyperthyroidism and ophthalmopathy.

The specimen was peripheral blood mononuclear cells (PBMCs), collected at new diagnosis, from a patient treated with antithyroid drugs. These receptors all stem from a woman aged 25 to 45 with Graves disease.

Ten or more counts support this clonotype. CDR3 region: CASSLTGLAAQGEQFF. The CDR3 DNA reads TGCGCCAGCAGCCTCACCGGACTAGCGGCGCAGGGGGAGCAGTTCTTC. V usage is TRBV5-1 and J usage is TRBJ2-1; 10 bases map to TRBD2. The CDR3 has 16 amino acids. Germline V CDR1 and CDR2: SGHRS, YFSETQ. J gave up 10 bases and V 4 bases, and 14 bases lay outside the gene matches.

V and J are TRBV30 and TRBJ1-1; D ambiguous. The CDR3 runs 14 residues. V lost 2 bases to trimming and J lost 1 base, with 11 bases between them. In germline, CDR1 is GTSNPN, CDR2 SVGIG (reference sequence). The CDR3 region has the DNA TGTGCCTGGAGTTCTCGGCGGACGAACACTGAAGCTTTCTTT. Translated: CAWSSRRTNTEAFF. Looking up the rest from reference TRBV30 and TRBJ1-1 gives the full variable domain: SQTIHQWPATLVQPVGSPLSLECTVEGTSNPNLYWYRQAAGRGLQLLFYSVGIGQISSEVPQNLSASRPQDRQFILSSKKLLLSDSGFYLCAWSSRRTNTEAFFGQGTRLTVV.

This clonotype appeared many times. The rearrangement links TRBV28 to TRBJ2-1, with a tentative D call TRBD1 (6 bases). Germline V gene lookup returns CDR1 MDHEN and CDR2 SYDVKM. There are 13 residues in the CDR3. The germline V and J ends were trimmed by 7 bases and 13 bases, with 20 bases remaining between them. CDR3 sequence: CASTPSPTGHQFF. CDR3 DNA sequence: TGTGCCAGCACCCCTAGTCCCACGGGACATCAGTTCTTC.

This clonotype was seen at least ten times. This sequence joins TRBV2 and TRBJ1-4; TRBD1 is a possible D gene (6 bases). This CDR3 has 15 residues. Germline values: CDR1 SNHLY, CDR2 FYNNEI. The ends were cut back, 6 bases at V and 5 bases at J, with 16 bases in the middle. In nucleotides, the CDR3 is TGTGCCAGCAGGATCCAACAGGGTACGAATGAAAAACTGTTTTTT. Residues: CASRIQQGTNEKLFF.

This clonotype was seen ten or more times. V gene TRBV28 combines with J gene TRBJ1-2; no reliable D call. The CDR3 runs to 16 residues. Germline CDR1 reads MDHEN; CDR2 reads SYDVKM. Trimming removed 5 bases from V and 7 bases from J, with 23 bases in between. CDR3 nucleotides: TGTGCCAGCAGTCCACCCCCACTGACCCAAGGGTCTGGCTACACCTTC. Translation: CASSPPPLTQGSGYTF.

This clonotype was counted between two and nine times. The V call is TRBV20-1, the J call TRBJ2-1; perhaps TRBD2 as D (6 bases). CDR3 size: 14 residues. Trimming removed 3 bases at V and 5 bases at J, with 14 bases between. CDR1 and CDR2 (germline): DFQATT, SNEGSKA (reference sequence). Here the CDR3 DNA reads TGCAGTGCTAGGCCGGGAGTCCCCCACAATGAGCAGTTCTTC. Translating it yields CSARPGVPHNEQFF.

V usage is TRBV18 and J usage is TRBJ2-2; no reliable D call. Germline assignment: CDR1 KGHSH and CDR2 LQKENI. With 6 bases removed from V and 6 bases from J, the gap between germline ends came to 8 bases. The CDR3 is made up of 12 amino acids. CDR3 region: CASSYTAGELFF. The CDR3, as DNA: TGTGCCAGCTCTTACACCGCCGGGGAGCTGTTTTTT.

This clonotype was observed a handful of times. V is TRBV6-6 and J is TRBJ1-2; D is ambiguous. The CDR3 sequence is 15 residues long. The ends were cut back, 0 bases at V and 0 bases at J, with 8 bases in the middle. CDR1 MNHNY and CDR2 SVGAGI come from the germline V gene (reference sequence). CDR3 in amino acids: CASSYSSSANYGYTF. The DNA for the CDR3 is TGTGCCAGCAGTTACTCGAGCAGTGCTAACTATGGCTACACCTTC.

This clonotype appeared many times. This chain uses TRBV15 with TRBJ2-7; D remains ambiguous. The CDR3 runs 16 residues. The germline V gene encodes CDR1 LNHNV and CDR2 YYDKDF (reference sequence). Trimming stripped 0 bases from V and 3 bases from J, with 15 bases between. The CDR3 DNA follows: TGTGCCACCAGCAGAGATGGGGTTACGGCAGTCTACGAGCAGTACTTC. Its translation is CATSRDGVTAVYEQYF.

This chain uses TRBV6-4 with TRBJ1-2; 9 nucleotides align to TRBD1. The CDR3 runs 14 residues. The trim removed 6 bases at V and 8 bases at J, leaving 10 bases unmatched. Germline CDR1 MRHNA, CDR2 SNTAGT. CDR3 coding DNA: TGTGCCAGCAGCGCCGTCACAGGGGGCTACGGCTACACCTTC. Its protein is CASSAVTGGYGYTF.

This clonotype was detected many times. This rearrangement joins TRBV14 to TRBJ2-3; 10 bases align to TRBD2. The V segment lost 7 bases and the J segment 9 bases; nucleotides outside the gene matches: 10. The CDR3 covers 14 residues. The V gene's germline CDR1 is SGHDN and CDR2 FVKESK. In DNA form, the CDR3 reads TGTGCCAGCACCCCTCTAGCGGGAGTAAGAACGCAGTATTTT. It encodes CASTPLAGVRTQYF.

This clonotype has at least ten counts. This rearrangement joins TRBV12-3 or TRBV12-4 to TRBJ2-7; D gene uncertain. The V gene lost 0 bases and the J gene lost 4 bases, with 10 bases spanning the gap. This CDR3 spans 14 amino acids. The CDR3 loop reads CASSLAPNGYEQYF. The DNA for the CDR3 is TGTGCCAGCAGTTTAGCTCCAAATGGGTACGAGCAGTACTTC.

This clonotype was detected ten times or more. The V and J genes are TRBV5-1 and TRBJ2-7, with 12 bases matching TRBD2. Per germline, CDR1 SGHRS and CDR2 YFSETQ. There are 18 residues in the CDR3. Germline trimming cut 2 bases from V and 7 bases from J; bases unmatched to any gene: 16. The CDR3 loop reads CASSLVRLAGDLPWEQYF. In DNA, the CDR3 is TGCGCCAGCAGCTTAGTGAGACTAGCGGGAGACCTCCCCTGGGAGCAGTACTTC.

The chain couples TRBV3-1 to TRBJ2-1, with 8 bases identical to TRBD1. The J call may be wrong; the DNA end is better matched by TRBJ2-5. The CDR3 runs to 15 residues. The germline V gene encodes CDR1 LGHDT and CDR2 YNNKEL (reference sequence). Here the CDR3 DNA reads TGTGCCAGCAGCCGGCAGGGGGCGGGTCAAGAGACCCAGTACTTC. Its translation is CASSRQGAGQETQYF.

V and J are TRBV3-1 and TRBJ2-7, with TRBD1 matching over 7 bases. Trimming removed 0 bases from V and 4 bases from J; junction bases left unmatched: 9. The CDR3 has 16 residues. Germline CDR1 LGHDT, CDR2 YNNKEL (reference sequence). The CDR3 protein is CASSQDGDRVWYEQYF. The CDR3 nucleotides are TGTGCCAGCAGCCAAGATGGTGACAGGGTATGGTACGAGCAGTACTTC.

This clonotype showed up just a few times. The V gene is TRBV20-1, the J gene TRBJ2-7, with 7 nucleotides matching TRBD2. Germline CDR1 is DFQATT and CDR2 is SNEGSKA (reference sequence). The CDR3 spans 15 residues. With 3 bases clipped from V and 3 bases from J, the junction kept 11 bases outside the gene matches. This chain's CDR3 is CSASLPRDYLYEQYF. DNA for the CDR3: TGCAGTGCTAGCCTGCCGAGGGACTATCTCTACGAGCAGTACTTC.

The rearrangement joins TRBV7-9 to TRBJ2-5, with D perhaps TRBD1 or TRBD2 (5 bases each). V dropped 2 bases and J dropped 2 bases, with 9 bases sitting between them. This CDR3 is built from 14 residues. Looked up from germline, CDR1 is SEHNR and CDR2 is FQNEAQ (reference sequence). Written as DNA, the CDR3 is TGTGCCAGCAGCTTAATGGGGGTTCAAGAGACCCAGTACTTC. Its translation is CASSLMGVQETQYF.

The V gene is TRBV25-1, the J gene TRBJ2-5, with unresolved D. The CDR3 length is 15 residues. CDR1 MGHDK and CDR2 SYGVNS come from the germline V gene. V lost 7 bases and J lost 1, with 16 bases in between. CDR3 nucleotide sequence: TGTGCCAGCAAAGATGACGGGCAGATCCAAGAGACCCAGTACTTC. Translated, it gives CASKDDGQIQETQYF. Full variable domain (missing parts from reference TRBV25-1 and TRBJ2-5): EADIYQTPRYLVIGTGKKITLECSQTMGHDKMYWYQQDPGMELHLIHYSYGVNSTEKGDLSSESTVSRIRTEHFPLTLESARPSHTSQYLCASKDDGQIQETQYFGPGTRLLVL.

The table lists this clonotype with many counts. DNA of the CDR3: TGTGCCAGCAGCGCCTCCAGACTAGGAGGCGGTGAGACCCAGTACTTC. Its protein product is CASSASRLGGGETQYF. The chain uses TRBV11-2 and TRBJ2-5; D may be TRBD2 (6 bases). Germline V CDR1 and CDR2: SGHAT, FQNNGV. Between the trimmed V and J ends, which lost 5 bases and 5 bases, there was a span of 21 bases. The length of the CDR3 is 16 residues.

This clonotype occurred many times. This chain uses TRBV6-1 with TRBJ1-1, with 8 bases that match TRBD1. This CDR3 has 15 residues. The junction had 5 bases not matched to a gene; V was cut back by 5 bases and J by 0 bases. Germline loops: CDR1 MNHNS, CDR2 SASEGT. CDR3 amino acids: CASSTRTGLNTEAFF. The CDR3 nucleotides are TGTGCCAGCAGTACCCGGACAGGGTTGAACACTGAAGCTTTCTTT.

The chain is built from TRBV12-3 or TRBV12-4 and TRBJ2-4; 9 bases are a match to TRBD1. V lost 2 bases and J lost 8; bases outside the gene matches: 7. The length of the CDR3 is 15 residues. The CDR3 sequence: CASSLLGTGNHIQYF. The DNA of the CDR3 is TGTGCCAGCAGTTTACTCGGGACAGGGAACCACATTCAGTACTTC.

The chain joins TRBV15 to TRBJ2-5; 8 nucleotides align to TRBD2. The V and J ends lost 5 bases and 7 bases, in that order; junction bases with no gene match: 12. The CDR3 totals 15 residues. Germline loops: CDR1 LNHNV, CDR2 YYDKDF (reference sequence). In DNA, the CDR3 is TGTGCCACCAGCCCCCGGGGGGGACATGGGGGGACCCAGTACTTC. Translation: CATSPRGGHGGTQYF.

CDR3 in amino acids: CSATPGQGNGYTF. CDR3 bases: TGCAGTGCTACCCCCGGACAGGGGAATGGCTACACCTTC. This chain joins TRBV20-1 and TRBJ1-2, with TRBD1 matching 9 bases. The CDR3 is made up of 13 amino acids. J lost 6 bases, V lost 4 bases, and 6 bases had no gene match. Germline values: CDR1 DFQATT, CDR2 SNEGSKA (reference sequence).

This clonotype appeared many times. This sequence joins TRBV2 and TRBJ1-2; D is possibly TRBD1 (5 bases). Germline assignment: CDR1 SNHLY and CDR2 FYNNEI. The CDR3 loop spans 14 amino acids. With 7 bases removed from V and 2 bases from J, the gap between germline ends came to 14 bases. The CDR3 here is CASTRQWGNYGYTF. CDR3 in DNA: TGTGCCAGCACTCGACAGTGGGGGAACTATGGCTACACCTTC.

The table lists this clonotype with a few counts. This could be a read error, since a much larger clone is one nucleotide away. This chain uses TRBV12-3 or TRBV12-4 with TRBJ1-2; TRBD1 matches 7 bases. Trimming removed 6 bases from V and 8 bases from J; junction bases left unmatched: 9. The CDR3 covers 13 residues. The CDR3 DNA is TGTGCCAGCAGCCACAGGGGCGTGCGGGGCTACACCTTC. This translates into CASSHRGVRGYTF.

There are many counts of this clonotype. The chain joins TRBV6-5 to TRBJ2-1, with 12 bases lining up with TRBD2. The V and J ends lost 0 bases and 7 bases, in that order; junction bases with no gene match: 1. The germline gives CDR1 MNHEY, CDR2 SVGAGI. The CDR3 consists of 15 residues. The CDR3 loop is CASSYSTSGSNEQFF. The CDR3 nucleotides read TGTGCCAGCAGTTACTCGACTAGCGGGAGTAATGAGCAGTTCTTC.

About this clonotype: A read error is possible here, since a much larger clone lies one base away. The chain has TRBV6-1 and TRBJ1-5; D perhaps matches TRBD1 (6 bases). The J call could be wrong; TRBJ2-3 is a better fit for the DNA end. This CDR3 comprises 14 residues. CDR1 and CDR2 from the germline V gene are MNHNS and SASEGT. CDR3 in DNA: TGTGCCAGCACACAGGGCCCAACGAATCAGCCCCAGTATTTT. This codes for CASTQGPTNQPQYF.